This passage covers 24 T cell receptor beta chains from one sample sequenced in a study of blood T cells in healthy people across ages. A J-beta primer mix and a sample-barcoded 5' primer were used in a second PCR of roughly 6 to 11 cycles. TCRdb ran MiXCR on the 5' RACE reads and lists one entry per CDR3 protein. The sample has around 1,000,000 distinct CDR3 sequences, 20% to 25% seen once. The same specimen was also included in a second study, on T cells of mothers and their children.

Sequenced sample: blood. The receptor set was obtained from a girl aged 2-10 years in good health.

This clonotype was observed a few times. The CDR3 DNA is TGTGCCAGCACCTCAGGGCTAGTAAGCAATGAGCAGTTCTTC. The encoded protein is CASTSGLVSNEQFF. The genes are TRBV27 and TRBJ2-1, with D tentatively TRBD1 (5 bases). The V gene lost 7 bases and the J gene lost 6 bases, with 16 bases spanning the gap. This CDR3 contains 14 residues. Germline values: CDR1 MNHEY, CDR2 SMNVEV (reference sequence).

The chain links TRBV7-2 to TRBJ2-3; 8 bases line up with TRBD1. In germline, CDR1 is SGHTA, CDR2 FQGNSA. This CDR3 spans 15 amino acids. J gave up 1 base and V 4 bases, and 4 bases lay outside the gene matches. CDR3 bases: TGTGCCAGCAGCTCGAACAGGGGGGGCACAGATACGCAGTATTTT. This encodes CASSSNRGGTDTQYF.

This clonotype was counted between two and nine times. J is TRBJ2-1 and V is TRBV11-2; D uncertain. Germline CDR1 reads SGHAT; CDR2 reads FQNNGV. The CDR3 is 17 residues long. V lost 1 base and J lost 3, with 16 bases in between. CDR3 protein: CASSLAPDLGNYNEQFF. The CDR3 bases are TGTGCCAGCAGCTTAGCCCCCGACCTTGGCAACTACAATGAGCAGTTCTTC.

The gene calls are TRBV5-1 and TRBJ2-5; possible D gene TRBD1, 5 bases. The CDR3 is 15 amino acids. Germline V gene sequence: CDR1 SGHRS, CDR2 YFSETQ. V dropped 6 bases and J dropped 2 bases, with 17 bases sitting between them. The CDR3 loop reads CASNQGSAKQETQYF. The CDR3 region has the DNA TGCGCCAGCAATCAGGGCTCGGCGAAGCAAGAGACCCAGTACTTC.

The genes are TRBV6-1 and TRBJ2-1, with 10 nucleotides matching TRBD1. CDR1 is MNHNS and CDR2 is SASEGT in the germline V gene. The CDR3 is made up of 16 amino acids. The junction had 6 bases not matched to a gene; V was cut back by 5 bases and J by 2 bases. CDR3 in DNA: TGTGCCAGCAGTAAACTGGACAGGGGGGCCTACAATGAGCAGTTCTTC. The encoded protein is CASSKLDRGAYNEQFF.

This clonotype was observed a handful of times. Compared with germline, one end of the junction differs, possibly owing to a read error. The rearrangement uses TRBV7-2 and TRBJ2-3, with D perhaps TRBD2 (6 bases). CDR1 SGHTA and CDR2 FQGNSA come from the germline V gene. CDR3 length: 17 residues. The CDR3 DNA follows: TGTGCCAGCAGCTTAGCAATTGGAGGGGAGCGCACAGGTACGCAGTATTTT. Amino acid sequence: CASSLAIGGERTGTQYF.

This chain links TRBV10-3 with TRBJ2-5; D perhaps matches TRBD1 (5 bases). The tail of the sequence fits TRBJ2-1 better, so the J call may be wrong. The length of the CDR3 is 13 residues. The V gene's germline CDR1 is ENHRY and CDR2 SYGVKD. CDR3 sequence reads: CAISESDINEQFF. As DNA, the CDR3 is TGTGCCATCAGTGAGTCGGACATCAATGAGCAGTTCTTC.

This clonotype was seen a handful of times. V gene TRBV5-1 combines with J gene TRBJ1-1; possible D gene TRBD1, 5 bases. Trimming stripped 6 bases from V and 1 base from J, with 10 bases between. Germline CDR1 is SGHRS and CDR2 is YFSETQ. This CDR3 comprises 13 residues. The CDR3 DNA follows: TGCGCCAGCAATGAGAGGGGGAACACTGAAGCTTTCTTT. Its protein is CASNERGNTEAFF.

This clonotype was recorded a few times. The chain links TRBV12-3 or TRBV12-4 to TRBJ2-1; TRBD2 matches 11 bases. This CDR3 is 19 amino acids long. J lost 0 bases, V lost 6 bases, and 13 bases had no gene match. This CDR3 is CASRSTSGGTFSSYNEQFF. The DNA for the CDR3 is TGTGCCAGCAGGTCTACTAGCGGGGGTACGTTTAGCTCCTACAATGAGCAGTTCTTC.

This clonotype was detected only a few times. The rearrangement uses TRBV5-1 and TRBJ1-6; D is unresolved. CDR1 is SGHRS, CDR2 YFSETQ, per germline. V was shortened by 0 bases and J by 6 bases, with 7 bases between the two germline ends. The CDR3 loop spans 14 amino acids. The CDR3 nucleotides read TGCGCCAGCAGCTTGGAACGGATTAATTCACCCCTCCACTTT. This codes for CASSLERINSPLHF.

The genes are TRBV6-1 and TRBJ1-2; D unclear. V lost 1 base and J 5 bases, leaving 11 bases between the germline ends. The length of the CDR3 is 14 residues. The germline CDR1 and CDR2 sequences are MNHNS and SASEGT. CDR3 nucleotide sequence: TGTGCCAGCAGTGAAGACGCTTACCTATATGGCTACACCTTC. Its translation is CASSEDAYLYGYTF.

The chain recombines TRBV6-1 with TRBJ2-7, with 8 bases aligning to TRBD2. The germline gives CDR1 MNHNS, CDR2 SASEGT. There are 14 residues in the CDR3. V shed 10 bases and J 1 base; nucleotides not matched to a gene: 9. The CDR3 reads CATYLAGMSYEQYF. In DNA form, the CDR3 reads TGTGCCACCTATTTAGCGGGAATGTCCTACGAGCAGTACTTC.

This clonotype was counted between two and nine times. The V call is TRBV5-1, the J call TRBJ2-1, with TRBD1 matching over 7 bases. The trim removed 3 bases at V and 4 bases at J, leaving 7 bases unmatched. The CDR3 is 15 amino acids. Germline lookup yields CDR1 SGHRS and CDR2 YFSETQ. The CDR3 bases are TGCGCCAGCAGCTCCCCGGGACAGAGATACAATGAGCAGTTCTTC. Protein sequence: CASSSPGQRYNEQFF. Complete variable domain (other parts from reference TRBV5-1 and TRBJ2-1): KAGVTQTPRYLIKTRGQQVTLSCSPISGHRSVSWYQQTPGQGLQFLFEYFSETQRNKGNFPGRFSGRQFSNSRSEMNVSTLELGDSALYLCASSSPGQRYNEQFFGPGTRLTVL.

This chain links TRBV29-1 with TRBJ2-4; D not resolved. The CDR3 consists of 12 residues. From germline, CDR1 is SQVTM and CDR2 ANQGSEA. CDR3 bases: TGCAGTGTATTGGTATCAGAAAACATTCAGTACTTC. Amino acid sequence: CSVLVSENIQYF. Filled out from reference TRBV29-1 and TRBJ2-4, the complete variable domain reads SAVISQKPSRDICQRGTSLTIQCQVDSQVTMMFWYRQQPGQSLTLIATANQGSEATYESGFVIDKFPISRPNLTFSTLTVSNMSPEDSSIYLCSVLVSENIQYFGAGTRLSVL.

This clonotype was seen more than once but under ten times. The chain is built from TRBV20-1 and TRBJ2-5; a possible D gene is TRBD2 (5 bases). CDR3 length: 11 amino acids. The germline CDR1 and CDR2 sequences are DFQATT and SNEGSKA (reference sequence). Trimming left V 7 bases short and J 5 bases short, with 11 bases between. The CDR3 DNA reads TGCAGTGTACTAGAGTCGGAGACCCAGTACTTC. Residues: CSVLESETQYF.

This chain connects TRBV9 to TRBJ1-2; D remains unclear. This CDR3 region has 16 residues. Per germline, CDR1 SGDLS and CDR2 YYNGEE. Trimming shortened V by 0 bases and J by 3 bases, and 15 bases separated the two germline ends. This CDR3 is CASSVGQAPTDYGYTF. CDR3 coding DNA: TGTGCCAGCAGCGTAGGGCAGGCTCCCACGGACTATGGCTACACCTTC.

This sequence joins TRBV12-3 or TRBV12-4 and TRBJ2-3; the match to TRBD2 covers 9 bases. This CDR3 is 16 amino acids long. V shed 0 bases, J shed 5 bases, and the junction held 6 bases outside the gene matches. The CDR3 DNA sequence: TGTGCCAGCAGTTTAGCGGGCGGGGGGGATGAAGATACGCAGTATTTT. This sequence encodes CASSLAGGGDEDTQYF.

The chain uses TRBV2 and TRBJ2-5; TRBD1 is a possible D gene (5 bases). Trimming pared 3 bases from V and 4 bases from J, leaving 9 bases between. The CDR3 is 13 residues long. CDR1 is SNHLY and CDR2 is FYNNEI in the germline V gene. In DNA, the CDR3 is TGTGCCAGCAGTGATCTGGGGCGAGAGACCCAGTACTTC. As protein: CASSDLGRETQYF. Supplemented by reference TRBV2 and TRBJ2-5, the full variable domain reads EPEVTQTPSHQVTQMGQEVILRCVPISNHLYFYWYRQILGQKVEFLVSFYNNEISEKSEIFDDQFSVERPDGSNFTLKIRSTKLEDSAMYFCASSDLGRETQYFGPGTRLLVL.

This chain connects TRBV5-1 to TRBJ2-5; TRBD1 matches at 9 bases. The J call may not be correct, given that the DNA end is closer to TRBJ2-1. This CDR3 has 16 residues. In germline, CDR1 is SGHRS, CDR2 YFSETQ. This CDR3 reads CASSREPGQGYNEQFF. CDR3 DNA: TGCGCCAGCAGCCGGGAACCGGGACAGGGTTACAATGAGCAGTTCTTC.

This clonotype has a handful of counts. The J gene is TRBJ2-3, the V gene TRBV7-3, with a possible D match to TRBD1 (6 bases). From germline, CDR1 is SGHTA and CDR2 FQGTGA. The ends were cut back, 5 bases at V and 4 bases at J, with 19 bases in the middle. The CDR3 is 16 amino acids. CDR3 protein: CASSQGTEGLADTQYF. For the CDR3, the DNA is TGTGCCAGCAGCCAGGGGACCGAAGGATTAGCAGATACGCAGTATTTT.

This CDR3 is CASRQTGVGYNEQFF. The DNA of the CDR3 is TGTGCCAGCAGACAGACAGGGGTAGGCTACAATGAGCAGTTCTTC. The chain carries TRBV12-3 or TRBV12-4 and TRBJ2-7; 8 positions match TRBD1. The J call may be mistaken, given a closer DNA end match to TRBJ2-1. The length of the CDR3 is 15 residues.

V gene TRBV15 combines with J gene TRBJ1-2, with D tentatively TRBD1 (5 bases). Germline V gives CDR1 LNHNV, CDR2 YYDKDF (reference sequence). This CDR3 is built from 12 residues. V was pared by 6 bases and J by 6 bases, with 11 bases between. The CDR3 nucleotides are TGTGCCACCAGGGGGGAGGCCGATGGCTACACCTTC. It translates to CATRGEADGYTF.

V is TRBV28 and J is TRBJ2-7; D is uncertain. Per germline, CDR1 MDHEN and CDR2 SYDVKM. The CDR3 is 13 residues long. V lost 5 bases and J lost 2, with 10 bases in between. The CDR3 DNA follows: TGTGCCAGCAGTCGATTCGGACCCTACGAGCAGTACTTC. Translating gives CASSRFGPYEQYF.

This clonotype came up a few times. The chain is built from TRBV12-3 or TRBV12-4 and TRBJ1-1; 7 nucleotides line up with TRBD1. The CDR3 totals 14 residues. J was trimmed by 0 bases and V by 6 bases; bases with no gene match: 4. The CDR3 here is CASRQGQMNTEAFF. The CDR3 DNA follows: TGTGCCAGCAGGCAGGGACAGATGAACACTGAAGCTTTCTTT.